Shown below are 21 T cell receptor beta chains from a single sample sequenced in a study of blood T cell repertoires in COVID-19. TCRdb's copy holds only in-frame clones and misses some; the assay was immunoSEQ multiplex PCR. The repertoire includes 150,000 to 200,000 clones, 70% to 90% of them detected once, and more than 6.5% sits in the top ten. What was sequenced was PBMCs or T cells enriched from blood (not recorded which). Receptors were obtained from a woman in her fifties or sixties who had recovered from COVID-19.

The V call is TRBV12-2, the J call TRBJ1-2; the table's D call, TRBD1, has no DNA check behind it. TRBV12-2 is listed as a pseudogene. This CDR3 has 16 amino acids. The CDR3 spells CASRRDRVSHNYGYTF. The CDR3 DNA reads TGTGCAAGTCGCCGGGACAGGGTTTCTCATAACTATGGCTACACCTTC.

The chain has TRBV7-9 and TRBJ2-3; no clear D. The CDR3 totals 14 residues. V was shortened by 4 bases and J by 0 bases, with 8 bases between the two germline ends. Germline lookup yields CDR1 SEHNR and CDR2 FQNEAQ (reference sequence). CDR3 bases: TGTGCCAGCAGCTCCATAGCTAGCACAGATACGCAGTATTTT. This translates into CASSSIASTDTQYF.

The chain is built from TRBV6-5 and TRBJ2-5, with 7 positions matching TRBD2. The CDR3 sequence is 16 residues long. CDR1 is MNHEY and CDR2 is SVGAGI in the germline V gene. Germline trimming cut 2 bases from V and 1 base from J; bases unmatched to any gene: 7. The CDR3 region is CASSYPLGTTQETQYF. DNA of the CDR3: TGTGCCAGCAGTTACCCCCTCGGGACTACCCAAGAGACCCAGTACTTC.

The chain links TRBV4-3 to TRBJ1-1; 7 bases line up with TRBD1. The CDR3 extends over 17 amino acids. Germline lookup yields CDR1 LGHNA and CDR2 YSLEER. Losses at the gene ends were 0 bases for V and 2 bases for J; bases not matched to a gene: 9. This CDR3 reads CASSQDLGGQLNTEAFF. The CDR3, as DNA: TGCGCCAGCAGCCAAGATCTTGGGGGACAGCTCAACACTGAAGCTTTCTTT.

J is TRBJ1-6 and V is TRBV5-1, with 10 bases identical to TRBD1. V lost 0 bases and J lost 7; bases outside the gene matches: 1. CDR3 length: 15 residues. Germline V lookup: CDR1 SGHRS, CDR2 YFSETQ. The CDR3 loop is CASSLGDRGNSPLHF. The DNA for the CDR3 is TGCGCCAGCAGCTTGGGGGACAGGGGCAATTCACCCCTCCACTTT.

The CDR3 here is CASISEGNTIYF. DNA of the CDR3: TGTGCCAGCATCTCGGAGGGAAACACCATATATTTT. V is TRBV7-9 and J is TRBJ1-3; D remains ambiguous. The CDR3 length is 12 residues. The germline gives CDR1 SEHNR, CDR2 FQNEAQ (reference sequence). Deletions cut 7 bases from V and 4 bases from J, with 8 bases between.

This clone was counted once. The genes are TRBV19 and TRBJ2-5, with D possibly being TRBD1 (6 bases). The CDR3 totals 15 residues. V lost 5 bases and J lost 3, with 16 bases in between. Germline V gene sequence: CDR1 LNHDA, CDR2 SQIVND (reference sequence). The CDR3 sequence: CASSVRGTVKETQYF. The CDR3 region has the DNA TGTGCCAGTAGTGTTAGGGGGACGGTAAAAGAGACCCAGTACTTC.

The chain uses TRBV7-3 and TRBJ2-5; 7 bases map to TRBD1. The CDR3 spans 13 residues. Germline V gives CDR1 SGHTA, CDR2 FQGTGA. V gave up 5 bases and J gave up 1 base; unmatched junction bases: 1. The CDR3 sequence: CASSRDSQETQYF. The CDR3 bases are TGTGCCAGCAGCCGGGACAGCCAAGAGACCCAGTACTTC.

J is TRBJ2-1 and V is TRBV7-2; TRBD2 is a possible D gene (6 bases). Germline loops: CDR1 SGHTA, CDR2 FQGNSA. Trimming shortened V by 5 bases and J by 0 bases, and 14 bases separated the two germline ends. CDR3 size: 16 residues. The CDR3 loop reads CASSHLDYRSYNEQFF. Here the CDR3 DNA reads TGTGCCAGCAGCCACCTGGACTACCGCTCCTACAATGAGCAGTTCTTC.

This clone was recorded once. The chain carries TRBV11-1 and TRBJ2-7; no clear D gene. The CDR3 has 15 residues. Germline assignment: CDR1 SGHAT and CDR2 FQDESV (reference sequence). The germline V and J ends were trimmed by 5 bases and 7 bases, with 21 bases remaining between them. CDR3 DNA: TGTGCCAGCAGCACAGACGGCGTAGGTGTACGGGAGCAGTACTTC. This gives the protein CASSTDGVGVREQYF.

The CDR3 DNA reads TGTGCCAGCGGGGCCTATCAGCCCCAGCATTTT. Encoded protein: CASGAYQPQHF. The rearrangement links TRBV12-3 or TRBV12-4 to TRBJ1-5, with a weak D call TRBD1 (5 bases). There are 11 residues in the CDR3. Trimming stripped 8 bases from V and 5 bases from J, with 7 bases between.

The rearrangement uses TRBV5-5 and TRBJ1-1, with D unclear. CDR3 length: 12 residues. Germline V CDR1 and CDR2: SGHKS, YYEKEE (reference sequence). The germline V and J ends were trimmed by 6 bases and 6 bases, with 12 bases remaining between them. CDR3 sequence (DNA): TGTGCCAGCACCCCGTTAGTTTCTGAAGCTTTCTTT. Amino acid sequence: CASTPLVSEAFF.

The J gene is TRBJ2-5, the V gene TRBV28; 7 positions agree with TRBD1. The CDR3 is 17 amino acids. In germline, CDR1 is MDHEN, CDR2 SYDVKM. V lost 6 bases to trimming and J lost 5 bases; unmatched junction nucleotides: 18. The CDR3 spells CASSVQPPRQGMETQYF. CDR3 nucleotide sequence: TGTGCCAGCAGCGTACAACCCCCACGACAGGGTATGGAGACCCAGTACTTC. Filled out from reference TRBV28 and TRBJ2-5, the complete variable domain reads DVKVTQSSRYLVKRTGEKVFLECVQDMDHENMFWYRQDPGLGLRLIYFSYDVKMKEKGDIPEGYSVSREKKERFSLILESASTNQTSMYLCASSVQPPRQGMETQYFGPGTRLLVL.

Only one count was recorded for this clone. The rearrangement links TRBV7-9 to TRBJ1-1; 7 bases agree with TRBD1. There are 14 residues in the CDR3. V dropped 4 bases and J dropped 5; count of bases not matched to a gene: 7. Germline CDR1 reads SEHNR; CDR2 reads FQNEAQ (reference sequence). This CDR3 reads CASSSDRAGTEAFF. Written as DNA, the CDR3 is TGTGCCAGCAGCTCCGACAGGGCGGGTACTGAAGCTTTCTTT. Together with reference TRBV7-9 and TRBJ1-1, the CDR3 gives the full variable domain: DTGVSQNPRHKITKRGQNVTFRCDPISEHNRLYWYRQTLGQGPEFLTYFQNEAQLEKSRLLSDRFSAERPKGSFSTLEIQRTEQGDSAMYLCASSSDRAGTEAFFGQGTRLTVV.

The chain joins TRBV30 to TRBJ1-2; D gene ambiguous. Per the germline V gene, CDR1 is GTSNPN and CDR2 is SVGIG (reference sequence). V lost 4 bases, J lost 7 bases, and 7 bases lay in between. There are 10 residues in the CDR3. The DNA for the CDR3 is TGTGCCTGGAACCCGGGTGGCTACACCTTC. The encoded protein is CAWNPGGYTF.

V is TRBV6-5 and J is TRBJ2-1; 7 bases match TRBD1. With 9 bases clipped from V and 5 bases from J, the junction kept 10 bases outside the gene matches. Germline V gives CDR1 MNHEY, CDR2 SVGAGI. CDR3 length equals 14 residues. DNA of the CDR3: TGTGCCAGTCGCCGGGACAGTGCAAACAATGAGCAGTTCTTC. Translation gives CASRRDSANNEQFF.

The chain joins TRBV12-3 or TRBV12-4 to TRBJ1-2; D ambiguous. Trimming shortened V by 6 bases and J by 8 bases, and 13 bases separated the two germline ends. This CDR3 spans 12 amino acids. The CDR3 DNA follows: TGTGCCAGCAGGTCCCCAGAATTAGGCTACACCTTC. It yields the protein CASRSPELGYTF.

CDR3: CSVTGTGENYGYTF. The DNA for the CDR3 is TGCAGCGTAACCGGGACAGGTGAGAACTATGGCTACACCTTC. The chain carries TRBV29-1 and TRBJ1-2, with 8 bases aligning to TRBD1. Germline V CDR1 and CDR2: SQVTM, ANQGSEA. The trim removed 6 bases at V and 2 bases at J, leaving 8 bases unmatched. The CDR3 is made up of 14 amino acids.

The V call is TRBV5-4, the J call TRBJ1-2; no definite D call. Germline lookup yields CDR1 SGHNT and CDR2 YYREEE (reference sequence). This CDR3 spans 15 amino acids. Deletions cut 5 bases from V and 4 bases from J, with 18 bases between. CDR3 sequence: CASRPGENIAYGYTF. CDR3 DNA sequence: TGTGCCAGCAGACCGGGAGAAAACATCGCCTATGGCTACACCTTC.

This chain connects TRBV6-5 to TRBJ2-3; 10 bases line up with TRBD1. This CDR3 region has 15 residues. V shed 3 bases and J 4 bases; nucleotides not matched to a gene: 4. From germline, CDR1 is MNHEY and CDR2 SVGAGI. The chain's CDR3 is CASSYPGQGADTQYF. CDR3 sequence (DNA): TGTGCCAGCAGTTATCCCGGACAGGGGGCAGATACGCAGTATTTT.

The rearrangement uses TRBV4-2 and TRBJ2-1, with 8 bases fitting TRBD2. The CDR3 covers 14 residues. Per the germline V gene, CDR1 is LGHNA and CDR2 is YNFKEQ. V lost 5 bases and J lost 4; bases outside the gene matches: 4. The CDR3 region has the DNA TGTGCCAGCAGCGGGGGCGGGGGGTACAATGAGCAGTTCTTC. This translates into CASSGGGGYNEQFF.